The rows below give T cell receptor beta chains drawn from one sample of a study of blood T cell repertoires in COVID-19. TCRdb's copy holds only in-frame clones and misses some; the assay was immunoSEQ multiplex PCR. The table lists 250,000 to 300,000 clones, approximately 81% of them singletons. The sequencing input was peripheral blood. Receptors originate from a man aged 55 to 69 with acute or convalescent COVID-19. Both conserved end residues are trimmed from each CDR3.

v_gene | CDR3aa
TRBV7-3 | ASSLAPSGTGANVLT
TRBV6-2/TRBV6-3 | ASSDTGEETQY
TRBV5-1 | ASSLPGGDTEAF
TRBV29-1 | SVGTSGRAYEQY
TRBV5-1 | ASSPRQGAGSRELF
TRBV14 | ASSHLLGQGPGANVLT
TRBV7-6 | ASSHDRGYEQY
TRBV6-5 | ASSYLTGGYGYT
TRBV18 | ASSPPGLAGGTDTQY
TRBV6-2/TRBV6-3 | ASSYPGLGHYEQY
TRBV30 | AWSEGRISGNTIY
TRBV5-1 | ASSRSQETQY
TRBV19 | ASRFQGLASHEQF
TRBV27 | ASSLFPRRGETQY
TRBV5-8 | ASRRPWGDTQETQY
TRBV7-6 | ASSGQGARTGELF
TRBV6-5 | ATLQGYGNTEAF
TRBV18 | ASSPSQGNFEAF
TRBV7-6 | ASSSGLVAGVLT
TRBV3-1/TRBV3-2 | ASSQGLAGGRDTQY
TRBV5-1 | ASSLYRGEIKNIQY
TRBV19 | ATHRRGNTDTQY
TRBV20-1 | LGQGGTEAF
TRBV6-4 | ASSVSGQGAGGYGYT
TRBV9 | ASSVGRWGGSGNTIY
TRBV19 | ASSATRQGLRSPLH
TRBV16 | ASKPSANSPLH
TRBV5-8 | ASSFAGQFYGYT
TRBV28 | ASSPGQTYEQY
TRBV11-2 | ASSTTDYGYT
TRBV19 | ATQRSSGGLRSYNEQF
TRBV6-5 | ASGVPFGNEQY
TRBV27 | ASSLSYPVAGELF
TRBV28 | ASSSTGTSILNTQY
TRBV6-6 | ASSYGTESYEQY
TRBV19 | ASSTSGTTPISVLT
TRBV4-3 | ASSQGVGRGTDTQY
TRBV9 | ASSVVGAYNEQF
TRBV29-1 | SVSGTSGRGIYNEQF
TRBV5-1 | ASSFGQGLGYGYT
TRBV12-5 | ASGLGQTYNEQF
TRBV15 | ATSRDLQGARGYT
TRBV9 | ASSAPTGVGYGYT
TRBV7-3 | ASSSLGGGNTGELF
TRBV19 | ASRSLDRGINTIY
TRBV7-8 | ASSLSRIPYEQY
TRBV18 | ASSPSELQVETQY
TRBV4-2 | ASSQGTSGGSYEQY
TRBV4-3 | ASSQTGTGQSPLH
TRBV19 | ASSIVSAGRYNEQF
TRBV11-2 | ASSLTEGSPLH
TRBV7-2 | ASSLNRGRDTQY
TRBV21-1 | ASSKRGGGQGGKDEQY
TRBV29-1 | SVVGFQGGF
TRBV2 | ASSGGPRAASYEQY